This T cell receptor beta chain originates from a study of shared T cell receptors in the human thymus. The CDR3 length is 19 residues. Germline V gene sequence: CDR1 SGHTA, CDR2 FQGNSA. The ends lost 1 base at V and 6 bases at J; junction bases unmatched: 21. The protocol was immunoSEQ multiplex PCR, while the TCRdb copy is restricted to in-frame clones and leaves out a portion. The repertoire holds 500,000 to 550,000 clones, with 75% to 85% as singletons. The same sample was also used in a study of human thymus T cells. That work states: Corrective heart surgery yielded the resections from which the thymus tissue came. Biased V and J segment usage appeared in thymus and peripheral blood.

What was sequenced was thymocytes. This TCR was sampled from a boy under three years old with a congenital heart defect. The chain carries TRBV7-2 and TRBJ2-7, with 7 bases aligning to TRBD2. The CDR3 spells CASSLVKGAGDLGPPEQYF. The CDR3 nucleotides read TGTGCCAGCAGCTTAGTGAAGGGTGCGGGAGATTTAGGGCCACCCGAGCAGTACTTC. Based on the CDR3 plus reference TRBV7-2 and TRBJ2-7, the full variable domain is GAGVSQSPSNKVTEKGKDVELRCDPISGHTALYWYRQSLGQGLEFLIYFQGNSAPDKSGLPSDRFSAERTGGSVSTLTIQRTQQEDSAVYLCASSLVKGAGDLGPPEQYFGPGTRLTVT.